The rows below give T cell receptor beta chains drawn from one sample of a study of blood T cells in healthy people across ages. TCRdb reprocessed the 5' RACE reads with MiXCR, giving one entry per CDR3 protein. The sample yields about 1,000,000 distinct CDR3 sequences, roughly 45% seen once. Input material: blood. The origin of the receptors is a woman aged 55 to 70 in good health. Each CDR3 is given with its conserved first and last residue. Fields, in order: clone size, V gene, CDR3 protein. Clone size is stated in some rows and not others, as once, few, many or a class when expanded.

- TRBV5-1 CASSAGRGYEQYF
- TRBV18 CASSTQTGNEQYF
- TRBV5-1 CASSFLPSGRRVTYEQYF
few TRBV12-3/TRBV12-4 CASNTGFNEKLFF
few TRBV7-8 CASSSVDRADQPQHF
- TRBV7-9 CASSLVIGTGELFF
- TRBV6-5 CASSTGYWGGYTF
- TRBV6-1 CASRERDSNSPLHF
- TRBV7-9 CASSFREAAMVGGYTF
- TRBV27 CASRDARNQPQHF
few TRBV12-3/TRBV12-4 CASVRGPLSEQFF
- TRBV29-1 CSVERQETQYF